This TCR beta chain was identified during a study of regulatory T cells in long-lasting Graves disease. Study in general: Graves' patients with a new diagnosis had received antithyroid drugs under 3 months.

Findings and limits, study-wide: Patients with persistent disease showed a bias toward TRBV28, TRBJ1-2 and TRBJ2-5.

This CDR3 comprises 16 residues. Trimming cost V 4 bases and J 0 bases; bases outside gene matches: 6. In germline, CDR1 is SGHRS, CDR2 YFSETQ. The time point was: newly diagnosed GD, antithyroid drugs for less than 3 months. The TCR library was made from RNA extracted from PBMCs. The table lists this clonotype with a count of one. The antigen is not known. Both iRepertoire HTBI primers and Arm-PCR of CDR3 regions were used to build the TCR beta libraries. One entry per CDR3 protein, called by TCRdb with MiXCR from the multiplex PCR reads. Found here are roughly 420,000 distinct CDR3 sequences, roughly 15% of them singletons; the top ten hold approximately 11%. These same data were also listed under a study on T cells in Graves' hyperthyroidism and ophthalmopathy.

The specimen was peripheral blood mononuclear cells (PBMCs), collected at new diagnosis, from a patient treated with antithyroid drugs. The chain uses TRBV5-1 and TRBJ1-3; 8 bases match TRBD1. The sequence was obtained from a woman aged 25 to 39 with Graves disease. The CDR3 bases are TGCGCCAGCAGCCCGGGACAGGCGAGCTCTGGAAACACCATATATTTT. Its translation: CASSPGQASSGNTIYF.